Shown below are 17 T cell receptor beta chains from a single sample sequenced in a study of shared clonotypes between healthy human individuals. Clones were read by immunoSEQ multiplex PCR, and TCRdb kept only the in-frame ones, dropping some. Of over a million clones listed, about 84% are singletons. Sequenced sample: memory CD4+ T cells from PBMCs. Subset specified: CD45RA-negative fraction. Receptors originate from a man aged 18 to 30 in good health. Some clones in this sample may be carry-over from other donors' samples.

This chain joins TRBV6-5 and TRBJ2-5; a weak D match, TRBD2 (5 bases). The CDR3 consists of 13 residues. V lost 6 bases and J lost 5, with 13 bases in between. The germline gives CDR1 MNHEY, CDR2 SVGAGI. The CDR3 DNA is TGTGCCAGCAGATCACTAGTGTGGGAGACCCAGTACTTC. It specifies CASRSLVWETQYF.

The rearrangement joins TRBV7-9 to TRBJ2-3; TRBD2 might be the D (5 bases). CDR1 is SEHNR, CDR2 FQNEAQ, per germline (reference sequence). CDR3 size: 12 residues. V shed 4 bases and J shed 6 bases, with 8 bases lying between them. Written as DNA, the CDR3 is TGTGCCAGCAGCTCACGCGGGGATACGCAGTATTTT. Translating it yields CASSSRGDTQYF.

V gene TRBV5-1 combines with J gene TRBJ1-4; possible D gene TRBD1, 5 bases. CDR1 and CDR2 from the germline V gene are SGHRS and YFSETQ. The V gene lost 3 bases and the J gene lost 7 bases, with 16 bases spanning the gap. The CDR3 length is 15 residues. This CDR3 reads CASSSDGTPTEKLFF. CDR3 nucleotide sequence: TGCGCCAGCAGCTCCGACGGGACCCCCACTGAAAAACTGTTTTTT.

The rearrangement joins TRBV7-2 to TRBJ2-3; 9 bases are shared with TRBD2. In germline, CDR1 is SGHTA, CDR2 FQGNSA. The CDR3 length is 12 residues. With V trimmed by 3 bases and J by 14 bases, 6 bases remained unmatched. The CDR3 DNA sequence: TGTGCCAGCAGCTTTAGCGGGAGAAAGGGGTATTTT. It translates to CASSFSGRKGYF.

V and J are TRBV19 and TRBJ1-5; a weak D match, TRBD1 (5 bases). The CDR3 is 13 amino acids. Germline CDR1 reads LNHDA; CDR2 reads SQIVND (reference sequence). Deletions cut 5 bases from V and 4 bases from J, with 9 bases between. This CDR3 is CASSVQVNQPQHF. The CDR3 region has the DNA TGTGCCAGTAGTGTACAGGTGAATCAGCCCCAGCATTTT.

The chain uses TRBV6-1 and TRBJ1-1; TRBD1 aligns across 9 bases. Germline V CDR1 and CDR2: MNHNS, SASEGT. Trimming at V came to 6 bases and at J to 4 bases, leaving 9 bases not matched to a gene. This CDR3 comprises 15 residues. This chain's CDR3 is CASRGDRETGTEAFF. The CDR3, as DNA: TGTGCCAGCAGGGGGGACAGGGAGACGGGCACTGAAGCTTTCTTT.

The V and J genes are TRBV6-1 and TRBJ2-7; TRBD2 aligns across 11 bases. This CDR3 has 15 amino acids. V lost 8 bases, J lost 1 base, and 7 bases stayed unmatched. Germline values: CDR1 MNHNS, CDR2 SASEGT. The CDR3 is CASQSGLAVSYEQYF. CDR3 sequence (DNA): TGTGCCAGCCAGTCGGGACTAGCGGTATCCTACGAGCAGTACTTC.

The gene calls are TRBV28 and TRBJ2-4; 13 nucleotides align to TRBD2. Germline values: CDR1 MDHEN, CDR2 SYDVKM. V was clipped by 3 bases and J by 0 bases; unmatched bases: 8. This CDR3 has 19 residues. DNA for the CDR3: TGTGCCAGCAGTTTCCGGGGACTAGCGGGAATACTAGCCAAAAACATTCAGTACTTC. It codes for CASSFRGLAGILAKNIQYF.

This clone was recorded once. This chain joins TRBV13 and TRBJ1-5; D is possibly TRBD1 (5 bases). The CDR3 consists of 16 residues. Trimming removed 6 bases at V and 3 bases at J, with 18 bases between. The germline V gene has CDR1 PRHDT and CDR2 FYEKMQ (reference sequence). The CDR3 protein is CASSFRMQGLNQPQHF. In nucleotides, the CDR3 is TGTGCCAGCAGTTTTCGCATGCAGGGACTCAATCAGCCCCAGCATTTT.

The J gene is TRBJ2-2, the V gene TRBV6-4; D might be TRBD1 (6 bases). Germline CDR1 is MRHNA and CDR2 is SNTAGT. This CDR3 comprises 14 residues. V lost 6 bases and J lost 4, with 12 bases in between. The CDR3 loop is CASREDRTTGELFF. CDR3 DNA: TGTGCCAGCAGAGAGGACAGAACCACCGGGGAGCTGTTTTTT.

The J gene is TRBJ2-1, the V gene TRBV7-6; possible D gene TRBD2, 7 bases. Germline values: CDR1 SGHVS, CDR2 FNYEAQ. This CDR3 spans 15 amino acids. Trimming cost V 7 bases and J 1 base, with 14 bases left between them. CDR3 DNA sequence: TGTGCCAGCACCGGGGGGCCGATATCCTACAATGAGCAGTTCTTC. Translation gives CASTGGPISYNEQFF.

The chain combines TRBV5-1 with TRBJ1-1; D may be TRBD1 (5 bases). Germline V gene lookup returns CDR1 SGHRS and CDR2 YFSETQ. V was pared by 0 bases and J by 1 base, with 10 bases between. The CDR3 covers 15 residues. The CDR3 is CASSLAVRENTEAFF. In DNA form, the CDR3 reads TGCGCCAGCAGCTTGGCCGTCAGGGAGAACACTGAAGCTTTCTTT.

The CDR3 here is CASSRPGQGRGYTF. The CDR3 region has the DNA TGTGCCAGCTCCAGACCGGGACAGGGACGTGGCTACACCTTC. V gene TRBV2 combines with J gene TRBJ1-2, with 9 bases aligning to TRBD1. V trimming: 8 bases; J trimming: 7 bases; junction bases outside the gene matches: 11. Germline CDR1 is SNHLY and CDR2 is FYNNEI. This CDR3 region has 14 residues.

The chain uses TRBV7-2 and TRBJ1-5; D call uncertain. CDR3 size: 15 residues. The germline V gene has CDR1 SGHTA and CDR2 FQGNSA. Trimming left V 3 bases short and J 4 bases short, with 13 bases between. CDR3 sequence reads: CASSLNSDTNQPQHF. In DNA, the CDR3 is TGTGCCAGCAGCTTGAACTCTGACACAAATCAGCCCCAGCATTTT.

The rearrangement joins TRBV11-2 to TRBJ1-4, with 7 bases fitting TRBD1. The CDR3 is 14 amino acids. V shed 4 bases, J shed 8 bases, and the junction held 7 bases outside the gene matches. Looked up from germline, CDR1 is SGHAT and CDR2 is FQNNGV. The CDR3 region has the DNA TGTGCCAGCAGCTACATGTCGGACAGGGAAAAACTGTTTTTT. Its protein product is CASSYMSDREKLFF.

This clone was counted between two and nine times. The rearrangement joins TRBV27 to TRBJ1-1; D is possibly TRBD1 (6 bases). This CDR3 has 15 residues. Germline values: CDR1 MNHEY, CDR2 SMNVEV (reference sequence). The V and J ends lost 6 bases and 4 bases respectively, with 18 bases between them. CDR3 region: CASSRGGQMSTEAFF. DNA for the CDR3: TGTGCCAGCAGCCGTGGGGGGCAGATGTCCACTGAAGCTTTCTTT.

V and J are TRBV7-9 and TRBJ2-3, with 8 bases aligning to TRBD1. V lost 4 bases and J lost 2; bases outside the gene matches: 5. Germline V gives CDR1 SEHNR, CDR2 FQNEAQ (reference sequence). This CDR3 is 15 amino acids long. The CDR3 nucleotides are TGTGCCAGCAGCTCCCGGGACAGGCACACAGATACGCAGTATTTT. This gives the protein CASSSRDRHTDTQYF.